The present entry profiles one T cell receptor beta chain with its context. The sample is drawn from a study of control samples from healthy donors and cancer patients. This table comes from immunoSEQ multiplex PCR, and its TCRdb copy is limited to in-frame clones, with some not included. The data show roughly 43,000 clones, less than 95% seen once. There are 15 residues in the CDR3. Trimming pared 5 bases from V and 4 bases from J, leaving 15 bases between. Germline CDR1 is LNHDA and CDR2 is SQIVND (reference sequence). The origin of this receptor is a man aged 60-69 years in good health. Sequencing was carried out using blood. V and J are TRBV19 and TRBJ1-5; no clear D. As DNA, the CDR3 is TGTGCCAGTAGTCCCCAGGACCGCGGTAATCAGCCCCAGCATTTT. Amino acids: CASSPQDRGNQPQHF. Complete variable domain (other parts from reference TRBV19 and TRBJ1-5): DGGITQSPKYLFRKEGQNVTLSCEQNLNHDAMYWYRQDPGQGLRLIYYSQIVNDFQKGDIAEGYSVSREKKESFPLTVTSAQKNPTAFYLCASSPQDRGNQPQHFGDGTRLSIL.